These T cell receptor beta chains were read from a single sample in a study of blood T cell repertoires in COVID-19. Sequencing was performed with immunoSEQ multiplex PCR; in TCRdb, only in-frame clones are kept and a portion is missing. The profile shows a few hundred thousand clones, 84% of them singletons. The material sequenced was peripheral blood. These TCRs come from a human donor in a cohort sampled during active COVID-19. Both conserved end residues are part of each CDR3. A D gene is named only where the DNA matches it firmly. Not all rows give a size; the values are once, few, many and, for expanded clones, a class.

D	size	V	J	CDR3	DNA
NA	NA	TRBV4-2	TRBJ2-3	CASSQVFLAPGRPDTQYF	TGTGCCAGCAGCCAAGTTTTCCTAGCGCCCGGGCGCCCAGATACGCAGTATTTT
NA	NA	TRBV6-5	TRBJ1-1	CASSPLRPNTEAFF	TGTGCCAGCTCTCCACTAAGACCGAACACTGAAGCTTTCTTT
TRBD2	NA	TRBV19	TRBJ2-1	CASSISLAGLNEQFF	TGTGCCAGTAGTATAAGCCTAGCGGGACTTAATGAGCAGTTCTTC
TRBD1	NA	TRBV7-9	TRBJ2-3	CASSSDRETDTQYF	TGTGCCAGCAGCTCAGACAGGGAAACAGATACGCAGTATTTT
NA	NA	TRBV28	TRBJ1-2	CASSLSPNYGYTF	TGTGCCAGCAGTTTAAGCCCTAACTATGGCTACACCTTC
TRBD2	NA	TRBV29-1	TRBJ2-7	CSGGGLHSYEQYF	TGCAGCGGGGGGGGACTCCACTCCTACGAGCAGTACTTC
NA	few	TRBV7-9	TRBJ1-2	CASSLGTAESGYTF	TGTGCCAGCAGCTTAGGGACAGCTGAATCTGGCTACACCTTC
NA	NA	TRBV4-2	TRBJ2-3	CASSPPWAGSTDTQYF	TGTGCCAGCAGCCCCCCCTGGGCGGGAAGCACAGATACGCAGTATTTT
NA	few	TRBV11-2	TRBJ1-6	CASSLVGRVSPLHF	TGTGCCAGCAGCTTAGTTGGCAGGGTTTCACCCCTCCACTTT
NA	few	TRBV7-9	TRBJ1-1	CASTQTPNTEAFF	TGTGCCAGCACGCAGACACCGAACACTGAAGCTTTCTTT
TRBD1	NA	TRBV2	TRBJ2-4	CASRGQLLAKNIQYF	TGTGCCAGCAGGGGACAGCTACTAGCCAAAAACATTCAGTACTTC
TRBD2	NA	TRBV5-6	TRBJ2-1	CASSLRGGKGLSYNEQFF	TGTGCCAGCAGCTTACGCGGGGGGAAGGGACTCTCCTACAATGAGCAGTTCTTC
TRBD2	NA	TRBV7-9	TRBJ2-1	CASSWRTSGNHEQFF	TGTGCCAGCAGCTGGAGGACTAGCGGGAACCATGAGCAGTTCTTC
TRBD1	once	TRBV27	TRBJ2-1	CASSRDRANYNEQFF	TGTGCCAGCAGCCGAGACAGGGCGAATTACAATGAGCAGTTCTTC
TRBD2	NA	TRBV2	TRBJ2-1	CASRHPGLAGEGSYNEQFF	TGTGCCAGCAGGCATCCGGGACTAGCGGGCGAAGGGTCCTACAATGAGCAGTTCTTC
TRBD1	NA	TRBV27	TRBJ1-1	CASTLRTGWAEAFF	TGTGCCAGCACCCTACGGACAGGGTGGGCTGAAGCTTTCTTT
NA	NA	TRBV6-5	TRBJ1-6	CASKGEFGNSPLHF	TGTGCCAGCAAGGGGGAATTCGGGAATTCACCCCTCCACTTT
NA	NA	TRBV28	TRBJ2-5	CASSDFGRSWETQYF	TGTGCCAGCTCTGATTTTGGGCGTTCCTGGGAGACCCAGTACTTC
NA	NA	TRBV4-1	TRBJ1-2	CASSLTSGANYGYTF	TGCGCCAGCAGCCTTACATCGGGGGCTAACTATGGCTACACCTTC
NA	NA	TRBV14	TRBJ2-7	CASSPRLVGEQYF	TGTGCCAGCAGCCCGAGACTAGTAGGCGAGCAGTACTTC
NA	NA	TRBV18	TRBJ2-4	CASSQGSSRGKNIQYF	TGTGCCAGCTCACAAGGGTCCTCCAGAGGGAAAAACATTCAGTACTTC
NA	NA	TRBV5-1	TRBJ2-5	CASSLSRGEQETQYF	TGCGCCAGCAGCTTGTCCAGGGGGGAGCAAGAGACCCAGTACTTC
TRBD2	NA	TRBV2	TRBJ2-7	CASSATGLGVYEQYF	TGTGCCAGCAGTGCCACGGGACTAGGAGTCTACGAGCAGTACTTC
NA	NA	TRBV16	TRBJ1-5	CASSQSSYSNQPQHF	TGTGCCAGCAGCCAATCGTCGTATAGCAATCAGCCCCAGCATTTT
NA	NA	TRBV19	TRBJ2-7	CASTLTGLDHEQYF	TGTGCCAGTACCCTGACAGGTTTGGACCACGAGCAGTACTTC
TRBD1	NA	TRBV10-3	TRBJ1-5	CAPYPGQGTDQPQHF	TGTGCCCCCTACCCGGGACAGGGGACTGATCAGCCCCAGCATTTT
TRBD2	NA	TRBV10-3	TRBJ2-7	CAISGTSGDPYEQYF	TGTGCCATCAGTGGTACTAGCGGAGATCCCTACGAGCAGTACTTC
NA	NA	TRBV3-1/TRBV3-2	TRBJ2-3	CASSQERGGVSPDTQYF	TGTGCCAGCAGCCAAGAGCGTGGAGGGGTCAGCCCAGATACGCAGTATTTT
NA	NA	TRBV10-3	TRBJ1-5	CAISPIRPQHF	TGTGCCATCAGTCCGATCAGGCCCCAGCATTTT
TRBD2	NA	TRBV7-9	TRBJ2-1	CASTQRGLEQFF	TGTGCCAGCACCCAGCGGGGGCTAGAGCAGTTCTTC
TRBD2	many	TRBV6-5	TRBJ2-5	CASTGGFYETQYF	TGTGCCAGCACGGGGGGGTTTTATGAGACCCAGTACTTC
TRBD2	NA	TRBV5-1	TRBJ2-2	CASSLYGLAANTGELFF	TGCGCCAGCAGCTTATACGGGCTAGCGGCGAACACCGGGGAGCTGTTTTTT
NA	NA	TRBV28	TRBJ2-1	CASSLIRNEQFF	TGTGCCAGCAGTTTAATCCGGAATGAGCAGTTCTTC
TRBD2	NA	TRBV14	TRBJ2-7	CASSQDGTRWNEQYF	TGTGCCAGCAGCCAAGACGGGACTAGGTGGAACGAGCAGTACTTC
NA	NA	TRBV19	TRBJ2-3	CASSIASPQGDTQYF	TGTGCCAGTAGTATAGCCTCCCCACAGGGAGATACGCAGTATTTT
NA	NA	TRBV24-1	TRBJ2-1	CATSDWSHHLKRANEQFF	TGTGCCACCAGTGATTGGTCCCATCACTTAAAGCGAGCCAATGAGCAGTTCTTC
TRBD2	NA	TRBV3-1/TRBV3-2	TRBJ2-5	CASSGTIQETQYF	TGTGCCAGCAGTGGGACTATACAAGAGACCCAGTACTTC